This T cell receptor (beta chain) comes out of a study of T cell responses to AZD1222 COVID-19 vaccine. In the study overall: Researchers grouped second doses given at about 4 or about 12 weeks into one pool.

The V end lost 4 bases, the J end lost 6 bases, and 25 bases lay between the germline ends. The CDR3 runs to 17 residues. Some clones are missing from TCRdb's copy, which holds only in-frame ones; the method was immunoSEQ multiplex PCR. The sample has 130,000 or so clones, approximately 93% seen once. To note about this clone: The antigen is not known.

Findings and caveats of the study: Repertoires were obtained only post-peak T cell response. Clonal diversity was possibly underestimated, and the donors were mostly white British, with more females. At 160-218 and 743-854, vaccine-associated CD4 TCRs were dominant, and they spanned spike.

The chain couples TRBV5-3 to TRBJ2-5, with D perhaps matching TRBD2 (5 bases). TRBV5-3 is classed as an ORF, of uncertain function. The TCR comes from an adult in good health. Sequenced here: peripheral blood, sampled on day 0 of AZD1222 vaccination. The CDR3, as DNA: TGTGCCAGAAGCCCACGCCGGGATGGTCAAATCGGAAAGACCCAGTACTTC. Residues: CARSPRRDGQIGKTQYF.